This T cell receptor (beta chain) was recorded in a study of T cell changes during pregnancy in multiple sclerosis. The germline V gene encodes CDR1 GTSNPN and CDR2 SVGIG (reference sequence). V gave up 4 bases and J gave up 10 bases; unmatched junction bases: 8. The CDR3 is 14 residues long. Sequencing was performed with immunoSEQ multiplex PCR; in TCRdb, only in-frame clones are kept and a portion is missing. Here the sample spans 90,000 to 150,000 clones, 93% being singletons. This TCR was recovered from a female donor with multiple sclerosis, enrolled in a pregnancy study. The chain links TRBV30 to TRBJ1-6; 9 bases are shared with TRBD1. Sequencing used peripheral blood, obtained before pregnancy. The CDR3 coding sequence is TGTGCCTGGATAACCACAGGGGGCGGGTCACCCCTCCACTTT. Amino acid sequence: CAWITTGGGSPLHF. Complete variable domain (other parts from reference TRBV30 and TRBJ1-6): SQTIHQWPATLVQPVGSPLSLECTVEGTSNPNLYWYRQAAGRGLQLLFYSVGIGQISSEVPQNLSASRPQDRQFILSSKKLLLSDSGFYLCAWITTGGGSPLHFGNGTRLTVT.